This T cell receptor beta chain came from a study of blood T cell repertoires in COVID-19. In the study overall: The origin of the acute and convalescent COVID-19 samples was the United States, Italy and Spain.

The CDR3 is 20 amino acids. The germline V gene has CDR1 LNHDA and CDR2 SQIVND (reference sequence). The V end lost 0 bases, the J end lost 0 bases, and 18 bases lay between the germline ends. The repertoire was sequenced with immunoSEQ multiplex PCR; TCRdb's copy has only in-frame clones and lacks some. Of about 120,000 clones listed, more than 85% are singletons. This receptor was taken from a human donor with acute or convalescent COVID-19. The donor label of this sample is uncertain. The source material was peripheral blood. The V call is TRBV19, the J call TRBJ1-6; unclear D gene. CDR3: CASSIDWRIDLSSYNSPLHF. CDR3 nucleotide sequence: TGTGCCAGTAGTATAGATTGGCGGATTGACCTGAGCTCCTATAATTCACCCCTCCACTTT.